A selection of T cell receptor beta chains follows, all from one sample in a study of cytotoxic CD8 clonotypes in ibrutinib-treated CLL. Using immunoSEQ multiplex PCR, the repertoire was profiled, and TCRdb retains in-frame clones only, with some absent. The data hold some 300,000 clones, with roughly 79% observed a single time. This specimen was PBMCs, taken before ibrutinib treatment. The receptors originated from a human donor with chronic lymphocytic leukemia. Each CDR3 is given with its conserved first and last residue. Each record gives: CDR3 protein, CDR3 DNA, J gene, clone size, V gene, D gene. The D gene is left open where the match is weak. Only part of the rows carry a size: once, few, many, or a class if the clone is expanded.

CDR3 protein: CASSYYRDTEAFF
CDR3 DNA: TGTGCCAGCAGTTACTACAGGGACACTGAAGCTTTCTTT
J gene: TRBJ1-1
clone size: few
V gene: TRBV6-5
D gene: .

CDR3 protein: CSVVGRALDTQYF
CDR3 DNA: TGCAGCGTTGTGGGTCGAGCATTAGATACGCAGTATTTT
J gene: TRBJ2-3
clone size: .
V gene: TRBV29-1
D gene: .

CDR3 protein: CASSYSTNAEAFF
CDR3 DNA: TGTGCCAGCAGTTACTCGACCAACGCTGAAGCTTTCTTT
J gene: TRBJ1-1
clone size: few
V gene: TRBV6-5
D gene: .

CDR3 protein: CATSRDKSSRSDTQYF
CDR3 DNA: TGTGCCACCAGCAGAGATAAGTCTAGCAGATCAGATACGCAGTATTTT
J gene: TRBJ2-3
clone size: .
V gene: TRBV15
D gene: .

CDR3 protein: CASSIGTGPAYEQYF
CDR3 DNA: TGTGCCAGCAGCATCGGGACAGGGCCAGCCTACGAGCAGTACTTC
J gene: TRBJ2-7
clone size: .
V gene: TRBV6-4
D gene: TRBD1

CDR3 protein: CASSEYAGKETQYF
CDR3 DNA: TGTGCCAGCAGTGAATACGCAGGGAAAGAGACCCAGTACTTC
J gene: TRBJ2-5
clone size: few
V gene: TRBV25-1
D gene: .

CDR3 protein: CASTTPGRGYTF
CDR3 DNA: TGTGCCAGTACCACCCCCGGGCGTGGCTACACCTTC
J gene: TRBJ1-2
clone size: few
V gene: TRBV19
D gene: .

CDR3 protein: CASSAGERREQYF
CDR3 DNA: TGTGCCAGCAGTGCGGGAGAGCGGCGCGAGCAGTACTTC
J gene: TRBJ2-7
clone size: .
V gene: TRBV5-4
D gene: TRBD2

CDR3 protein: CATSRDRQETQYF
CDR3 DNA: TGTGCCACCAGCAGAGACCGGCAAGAGACCCAGTACTTC
J gene: TRBJ2-5
clone size: .
V gene: TRBV15
D gene: .

CDR3 protein: CASSLAGQYQETQYF
CDR3 DNA: TGTGCCAGCAGCTTAGCCGGACAATACCAAGAGACCCAGTACTTC
J gene: TRBJ2-5
clone size: .
V gene: TRBV7-2
D gene: .

CDR3 protein: CASSESQNNYGYTF
CDR3 DNA: TGTGCCAGCAGTGAATCCCAGAATAACTATGGCTACACCTTC
J gene: TRBJ1-2
clone size: .
V gene: TRBV6-1
D gene: .

CDR3 protein: CAWERGPGNEQFF
CDR3 DNA: TGTGCCTGGGAGCGGGGGCCTGGCAATGAGCAGTTCTTC
J gene: TRBJ2-1
clone size: .
V gene: TRBV30
D gene: TRBD2

CDR3 protein: CASSGQTGWGDNEQFF
CDR3 DNA: TGTGCCAGCAGCGGACAAACAGGTTGGGGGGACAATGAGCAGTTCTTC
J gene: TRBJ2-1
clone size: .
V gene: TRBV11-2
D gene: .

CDR3 protein: CAWSVGQFTDTQYF
CDR3 DNA: TGTGCCTGGAGTGTTGGCCAGTTCACAGATACGCAGTATTTT
J gene: TRBJ2-3
clone size: .
V gene: TRBV30
D gene: .

CDR3 protein: CASSVTSGSGNEQFF
CDR3 DNA: TGTGCCAGCAGCGTTACTAGCGGGAGTGGCAATGAGCAGTTCTTC
J gene: TRBJ2-1
clone size: few
V gene: TRBV9
D gene: TRBD2

CDR3 protein: CAWSVTGGVDEQFF
CDR3 DNA: TGTGCCTGGAGTGTAACGGGAGGGGTGGATGAGCAGTTCTTC
J gene: TRBJ2-1
clone size: .
V gene: TRBV30
D gene: TRBD2

CDR3 protein: CALNGLTSYEQYF
CDR3 DNA: TGTGCCTTAAATGGCCTCACCTCCTACGAGCAGTACTTC
J gene: TRBJ2-7
clone size: .
V gene: TRBV27
D gene: .

CDR3 protein: CASTPCLDANEKLFF
CDR3 DNA: TGTGCCAGCACCCCCTGTCTGGATGCCAATGAAAAACTGTTTTTT
J gene: TRBJ1-4
clone size: .
V gene: TRBV21-1
D gene: .

CDR3 protein: CASGSADRFYEQYF
CDR3 DNA: TGTGCCAGCGGATCGGCGGATCGGTTCTACGAGCAGTACTTC
J gene: TRBJ2-7
clone size: .
V gene: TRBV2
D gene: .

CDR3 protein: CASSRSETIYGYTF
CDR3 DNA: TGTGCCAGCAGCCGCTCGGAGACCATCTATGGCTACACCTTC
J gene: TRBJ1-2
clone size: .
V gene: TRBV14
D gene: .

CDR3 protein: CSVEERRQQAYTF
CDR3 DNA: TGCAGCGTTGAAGAGAGGAGACAGCAAGCCTACACCTTC
J gene: TRBJ1-2
clone size: .
V gene: TRBV29-1
D gene: .

CDR3 protein: CASKGDRDNQPQHF
CDR3 DNA: TGTGCCAGTAAGGGGGACAGGGACAATCAGCCCCAGCATTTT
J gene: TRBJ1-5
clone size: many
V gene: TRBV19
D gene: TRBD1

CDR3 protein: CASNSGTDTGELFF
CDR3 DNA: TGTGCCAGCAATAGCGGGACGGACACCGGGGAGCTGTTTTTT
J gene: TRBJ2-2
clone size: .
V gene: TRBV10-3
D gene: TRBD2

CDR3 protein: CASNPDRGPGYTF
CDR3 DNA: TGTGCCAGCAATCCGGACAGGGGGCCTGGCTACACCTTC
J gene: TRBJ1-2
clone size: .
V gene: TRBV2
D gene: TRBD1

CDR3 protein: CASSDSLDLAKNIQYF
CDR3 DNA: TGTGCCAGCAGTGACTCGCTTGACCTAGCCAAAAACATTCAGTACTTC
J gene: TRBJ2-4
clone size: .
V gene: TRBV6-4
D gene: .

CDR3 protein: CASSIPTSGSSTGELFF
CDR3 DNA: TGTGCCAGTAGTATCCCTACTAGCGGGAGTAGCACCGGGGAGCTGTTTTTT
J gene: TRBJ2-2
clone size: .
V gene: TRBV19
D gene: TRBD2

CDR3 protein: CASSLSGAGNIQYF
CDR3 DNA: TGCGCCAGCAGCTTGAGCGGGGCGGGGAACATTCAGTACTTC
J gene: TRBJ2-4
clone size: .
V gene: TRBV5-1
D gene: TRBD2

CDR3 protein: CASSKGQNANTGELFF
CDR3 DNA: TGTGCCAGCTCAAAGGGACAGAACGCGAACACCGGGGAGCTGTTTTTT
J gene: TRBJ2-2
clone size: .
V gene: TRBV18
D gene: TRBD1

CDR3 protein: CASSQELLGRGQFF
CDR3 DNA: TGTGCCAGCAGCCAAGAGTTGCTCGGCCGGGGGCAGTTCTTC
J gene: TRBJ2-1
clone size: .
V gene: TRBV4-2
D gene: .

CDR3 protein: CAWSDQLRASWETQYF
CDR3 DNA: TGTGCCTGGAGTGACCAACTCAGGGCTAGTTGGGAGACCCAGTACTTC
J gene: TRBJ2-5
clone size: .
V gene: TRBV30
D gene: .

CDR3 protein: CAWIPQGFFSYEQYF
CDR3 DNA: TGTGCCTGGATTCCCCAGGGGTTCTTTTCCTACGAGCAGTACTTC
J gene: TRBJ2-7
clone size: .
V gene: TRBV30
D gene: .

CDR3 protein: CASGLSRASYEQYF
CDR3 DNA: TGCGCCAGCGGTTTATCCAGGGCCTCCTACGAGCAGTACTTC
J gene: TRBJ2-7
clone size: .
V gene: TRBV5-1
D gene: .

CDR3 protein: CASHWTDLSDEQYF
CDR3 DNA: TGTGCCAGCCATTGGACAGACCTTTCGGACGAGCAGTACTTC
J gene: TRBJ2-7
clone size: .
V gene: TRBV2
D gene: .

CDR3 protein: CASFESGEQFF
CDR3 DNA: TGTGCCAGCTTCGAGTCGGGGGAGCAGTTCTTC
J gene: TRBJ2-1
clone size: .
V gene: TRBV7-9
D gene: .

CDR3 protein: CASSQRKRRDHEQYF
CDR3 DNA: TGTGCCAGCAGCCAAAGAAAGAGGAGGGACCACGAGCAGTACTTC
J gene: TRBJ2-7
clone size: few
V gene: TRBV14
D gene: .

CDR3 protein: CASKQGLTQPQHF
CDR3 DNA: TGTGCCAGCAAGCAGGGATTGACTCAGCCCCAGCATTTT
J gene: TRBJ1-5
clone size: .
V gene: TRBV27
D gene: .

CDR3 protein: CASSPNPSGQDNEQFF
CDR3 DNA: TGCGCCAGCAGCCCTAACCCCTCGGGACAAGACAATGAGCAGTTCTTC
J gene: TRBJ2-1
clone size: .
V gene: TRBV5-1
D gene: .

CDR3 protein: CASSFIDGELFF
CDR3 DNA: TGTGCCAGCAGCTTCATTGACGGGGAGCTGTTTTTT
J gene: TRBJ2-2
clone size: .
V gene: TRBV7-2
D gene: .

CDR3 protein: CASSPHLGTQYF
CDR3 DNA: TGTGCCAGCAGCCCCCACCTTGGGACCCAGTACTTC
J gene: TRBJ2-5
clone size: .
V gene: TRBV9
D gene: .

CDR3 protein: CASTPPKGRTGELFF
CDR3 DNA: TGTGCCAGCACTCCTCCGAAGGGGAGGACCGGGGAGCTGTTTTTT
J gene: TRBJ2-2
clone size: .
V gene: TRBV25-1
D gene: .

CDR3 protein: CASRGTTDEQYF
CDR3 DNA: TGTGCCAGTAGGGGGACAACGGATGAGCAGTACTTC
J gene: TRBJ2-7
clone size: once
V gene: TRBV19
D gene: .

CDR3 protein: CASSQLGAQVPGFF
CDR3 DNA: TGCGCCAGCAGCCAACTAGGCGCACAGGTGCCGGGGTTCTTC
J gene: TRBJ2-1
clone size: few
V gene: TRBV4-1
D gene: .

CDR3 protein: CAWSETGGLSYEQYF
CDR3 DNA: TGTGCCTGGAGTGAAACAGGGGGCCTCTCCTACGAGCAGTACTTC
J gene: TRBJ2-7
clone size: many
V gene: TRBV30
D gene: TRBD1

CDR3 protein: CASRTLAGVADTQYF
CDR3 DNA: TGTGCCAGTCGAACCCTAGCGGGAGTAGCCGATACGCAGTATTTT
J gene: TRBJ2-3
clone size: .
V gene: TRBV19
D gene: TRBD2

CDR3 protein: CASSPRTSGDNEQFF
CDR3 DNA: TGCGCCAGCAGCCCTCGGACTAGCGGTGACAATGAGCAGTTCTTC
J gene: TRBJ2-1
clone size: .
V gene: TRBV5-1
D gene: TRBD2

CDR3 protein: CASSLAGTGGLNIQYF
CDR3 DNA: TGTGCCAGCAGTTTAGCAGGGACAGGGGGCTTGAACATTCAGTACTTC
J gene: TRBJ2-4
clone size: once
V gene: TRBV28
D gene: TRBD1

CDR3 protein: CASSHPWEEQFF
CDR3 DNA: TGCGCCAGCAGCCATCCCTGGGAAGAGCAGTTCTTC
J gene: TRBJ2-1
clone size: .
V gene: TRBV23-1
D gene: .

CDR3 protein: CASTLGLAGEGEQFF
CDR3 DNA: TGTGCCAGCACATTAGGACTAGCGGGCGAGGGTGAGCAGTTCTTC
J gene: TRBJ2-1
clone size: .
V gene: TRBV11-3
D gene: TRBD2

CDR3 protein: CASSQLIAGVVSYEQYF
CDR3 DNA: TGTGCCAGCAGCCAGTTAATAGCGGGAGTAGTCTCCTACGAGCAGTACTTC
J gene: TRBJ2-7
clone size: .
V gene: TRBV4-2
D gene: TRBD2

CDR3 protein: CASSLTAPGTGGDNGYTF
CDR3 DNA: TGTGCCAGCAGCTTAACCGCTCCCGGGACAGGGGGCGATAATGGCTACACCTTC
J gene: TRBJ1-2
clone size: .
V gene: TRBV7-3
D gene: TRBD1

CDR3 protein: CASSQAVNTDTEAFF
CDR3 DNA: TGCGCCAGCAGCCAAGCGGTGAATACAGACACTGAAGCTTTCTTT
J gene: TRBJ1-1
clone size: few
V gene: TRBV4-1
D gene: .

CDR3 protein: CASSQEPGSPGGYTF
CDR3 DNA: TGCGCCAGCAGCCAAGAGCCAGGCTCCCCGGGTGGCTACACCTTC
J gene: TRBJ1-2
clone size: .
V gene: TRBV4-3
D gene: .

CDR3 protein: CASSVEGGSFTGELFF
CDR3 DNA: TGTGCCAGCAGCGTAGAAGGCGGGAGTTTCACCGGGGAGCTGTTTTTT
J gene: TRBJ2-2
clone size: .
V gene: TRBV9
D gene: TRBD2

CDR3 protein: CASRNRGTIYF
CDR3 DNA: TGTGCCAGCAGAAACAGAGGCACCATATATTTT
J gene: TRBJ1-3
clone size: few
V gene: TRBV6-5
D gene: .

CDR3 protein: CASKEGPLWSEQYF
CDR3 DNA: TGCGCCAGCAAGGAGGGCCCTCTTTGGAGCGAGCAGTACTTC
J gene: TRBJ2-7
clone size: .
V gene: TRBV5-1
D gene: .

CDR3 protein: CASKGLAVYEQYF
CDR3 DNA: TGTGCCAGCAAGGGACTAGCGGTCTACGAGCAGTACTTC
J gene: TRBJ2-7
clone size: .
V gene: TRBV11-2
D gene: TRBD2

CDR3 protein: CASSALGWGGEQFF
CDR3 DNA: TGTGCCAGCAGCGCCTTAGGCTGGGGCGGGGAGCAGTTCTTC
J gene: TRBJ2-1
clone size: .
V gene: TRBV7-2
D gene: .

CDR3 protein: CASSLPYGQNQPQHF
CDR3 DNA: TGTGCCAGCAGCTTACCCTACGGCCAGAATCAGCCCCAGCATTTT
J gene: TRBJ1-5
clone size: once
V gene: TRBV7-2
D gene: .

CDR3 protein: CASSLAIARYQETQYF
CDR3 DNA: TGCGCCAGCAGCTTGGCCATCGCCAGATACCAAGAGACCCAGTACTTC
J gene: TRBJ2-5
clone size: .
V gene: TRBV5-1
D gene: .